This T cell receptor (beta chain) was sequenced in a study of CD8 T cells in ankylosing spondylitis. Study results and limitations: Roughly eight highly homologous variants made up a TCR beta motif that seemed to typify ankylosing spondylitis blood.

TCRdb used MiXCR to reprocess the 5' RACE reads, holding one entry per CDR3 protein. This table has about 440,000 distinct CDR3 sequences, over 15% appearing once. The CDR3 consists of 13 residues. V gave up 6 bases and J gave up 5 bases; unmatched junction bases: 3. Germline V gene data show CDR1 as SNHLY and CDR2 as FYNNEI. To note about this clonotype: Its antigen is not known. Here the CDR3 omits its conserved ending phenylalanine or tryptophan, so a read error is the likely source.

The specimen sequenced was blood, either unsorted or a sorted T cell fraction (not recorded which). The chain combines TRBV2 with TRBJ2-2, with 7 positions matching TRBD1. This TCR derives from a male donor with ankylosing spondylitis. The CDR3 spells CASRRGPTGELFL. As DNA, the CDR3 is TGTGCCAGCAGGAGGGGGCCAACCGGGGAGCTGTTTCTT.